This T cell receptor (beta chain) was identified in a study of cytomegalovirus exposure and HLA in healthy donors. Overall study findings and caveats: Reportedly, cytomegalovirus status was diagnosed with high sensitivity and specificity. For most subjects, TCR beta sequences were reported to predict HLA-A and HLA-B alleles with accuracy. Trimming of TCR beta V- and J-genes showed a link, identified in a later analysis, to a missense DCLRE1C variant.

This clone was picked up one time. Its antigen is still unknown. PCR employed 60 Vbeta and 13 Jbeta primers. Only in-frame clones appear in the TCRdb table, and some are missing; sequencing was by immunoSEQ multiplex PCR. Among 150,000 to 200,000 clones listed, 70% were seen once. The clonotype originates from a man between 18 and 29 years old in good health and CMV-seropositive. Specimen: PBMCs.

CDR3: CAIRQTGGDGYTF. The CDR3 nucleotides are TGTGCCATCAGACAAACAGGGGGCGACGGCTACACCTTC. This sequence joins TRBV10-3 and TRBJ1-2; 9 nucleotides agree with TRBD1. The CDR3 is 13 residues long. Per the germline V gene, CDR1 is ENHRY and CDR2 is SYGVKD. V lost 6 bases and J lost 8; bases outside the gene matches: 7.